The subject of this entry is one TCR beta chain. The CDR3 sequence is 15 residues long. Trimming left V 2 bases short and J 11 bases short, with 22 bases between. Per the germline V gene, CDR1 is SGDLS and CDR2 is YYNGEE. The use of genomic DNA as template underpinned the TCR beta VDJ and CDR3 profiling. TCRdb redid the calling of the reads with MiXCR, one entry per CDR3 protein. The sample comprises 400,000 to 450,000 distinct CDR3 sequences, just under 70% of which are singletons, and under 5% rests with the top ten. These data originate in a study of CD8+CD57+ T cells in acquired aplastic anemia. The chain uses TRBV9 and TRBJ1-2; TRBD1 might be the D (5 bases). This TCR was recovered from a human donor in good health, serving as a control. The specimen sequenced was sorted CD4+, CD8+, or CD8+CD57+ T cells (not recorded which) from PBMCs. This CDR3 reads CASSVAGEGGDQYTF. CDR3 DNA sequence: TGTGCCAGCAGCGTGGCGGGGGAAGGCGGTGATCAGTACACCTTC.